This entry concerns a single TCR beta chain. Its cognate antigen is unknown. This specimen belongs to a study of lymphopenia after photon versus proton radiotherapy. Using immunoSEQ multiplex PCR, the repertoire was profiled, and TCRdb retains in-frame clones only, with some absent. This table has 53,000 or so clones, 83% appearing once. Study results and caveats: Under photons, naive T cells and diversity fell while effector/memory populations rose. Authors raise, but do not show, better survival with proton therapy. After lymphocyte nadir, photon-treated repertoires showed oligoclonal expansion, especially CD8+ Temra. In patients who died, overall survival fell as post-nadir TCR diversity dropped more.

The germline V and J ends were trimmed by 8 bases and 7 bases, with 9 bases remaining between them. The CDR3 contains 12 residues. Germline V gene lookup returns CDR1 ENHRY and CDR2 SYGVKD. The sequenced sample was peripheral blood, obtained from a patient treated with photon-based radiotherapy. The chain couples TRBV10-3 to TRBJ1-6; a possible D gene is TRBD1 (5 bases). The sequence came from a man in his fifties with gastric cancer. The CDR3 coding sequence is TGTGCCATCGGGGGAGGGAATTCACCCCTCCACTTT. The encoded protein is CAIGGGNSPLHF.